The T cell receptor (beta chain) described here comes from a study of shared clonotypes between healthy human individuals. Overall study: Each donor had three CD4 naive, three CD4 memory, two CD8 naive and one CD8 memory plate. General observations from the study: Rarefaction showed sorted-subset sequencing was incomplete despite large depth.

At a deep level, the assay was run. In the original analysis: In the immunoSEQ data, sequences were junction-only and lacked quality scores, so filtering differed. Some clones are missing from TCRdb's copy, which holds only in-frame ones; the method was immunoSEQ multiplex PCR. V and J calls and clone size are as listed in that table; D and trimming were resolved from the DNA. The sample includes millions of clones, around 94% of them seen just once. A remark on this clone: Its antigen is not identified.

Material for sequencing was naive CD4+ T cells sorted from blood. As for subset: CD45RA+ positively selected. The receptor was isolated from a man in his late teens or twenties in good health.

In nucleotides, the CDR3 is TGTGCCATCAGTGAGCAGGGTGGTGATGAAAAACTGTTTTTT. It is translated as CAISEQGGDEKLFF. The chain is built from TRBV10-3 and TRBJ1-4; D perhaps matches TRBD1 (5 bases). Trimming took 2 bases from V and 6 from J, leaving 10 bases between them. CDR1 is ENHRY, CDR2 SYGVKD, per germline. This CDR3 spans 14 amino acids.